This T cell receptor (beta chain) was identified in a study of identical twins. This clonotype was counted at least ten times. TCRdb fed the 5' RACE reads into MiXCR, producing one record per CDR3 protein. Altogether some 560,000 distinct CDR3 sequences are present, roughly 9.9% being singletons, with the ten largest covering around 3%. A further study also used this sample, focusing on yellow fever vaccine responses in identical twins.

The origin of this receptor is a woman between 18 and 29 years old in good health. The specimen sequenced was PBMCs.

CDR3 nucleotides: TGTGCCAGCATCTCCGGGGGACAGGTCTCCTACAATGAGCAGTTCTTC. Its translation: CASISGGQVSYNEQFF. This sequence joins TRBV28 and TRBJ2-1; 8 bases match TRBD1. J lost 0 bases, V lost 7 bases, and 8 bases had no gene match. From germline, CDR1 is MDHEN and CDR2 SYDVKM. The CDR3 is made up of 16 amino acids.